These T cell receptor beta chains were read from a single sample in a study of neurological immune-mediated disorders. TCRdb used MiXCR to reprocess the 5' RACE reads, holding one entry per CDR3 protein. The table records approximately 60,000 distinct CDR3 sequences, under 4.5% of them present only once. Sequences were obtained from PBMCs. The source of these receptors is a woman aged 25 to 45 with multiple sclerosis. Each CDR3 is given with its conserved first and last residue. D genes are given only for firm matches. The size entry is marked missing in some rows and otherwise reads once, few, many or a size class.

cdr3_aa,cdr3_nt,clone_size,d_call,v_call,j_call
CASRPGLAGVYEQYF,TGTGCCAGCAGACCCGGACTAGCGGGAGTGTACGAGCAGTACTTC,many,TRBD2,TRBV6-5,TRBJ2-7
CASSLEGPKGDEQFF,TGCGCCAGCAGCTTGGAGGGACCCAAAGGCGATGAGCAGTTCTTC,many,NA,TRBV5-1,TRBJ2-1
CASSLAQGGSYNEQFF,TGCGCCAGCAGCTTGGCGCAGGGGGGCTCCTACAATGAGCAGTTCTTC,many,NA,TRBV5-1,TRBJ2-1
CSAIPPPDTQYF,TGCAGTGCTATCCCCCCCCCTGATACGCAGTATTTT,many,NA,TRBV20-1,TRBJ2-3
CSALHLNTEAFF,TGCAGTGCGCTACATCTGAACACTGAAGCTTTCTTT,many,NA,TRBV20-1,TRBJ1-1
CSVESGGADNEQFF,TGCAGTGTCGAGAGCGGGGGGGCAGACAATGAGCAGTTCTTC,few,TRBD2,TRBV20-1,TRBJ2-1
CASSQQDRAGNTIYF,TGCGCCAGCAGCCAACAGGACAGGGCTGGAAACACCATATATTTT,many,TRBD1,TRBV4-1,TRBJ1-3
CASSPGGQRETQYF,TGTGCCAGCAGCCCGGGGGGTCAGAGAGAGACCCAGTACTTC,many,TRBD2,TRBV5-4,TRBJ2-5
CASSRQGAGSPLHF,TGTGCCAGCAGTCGACAGGGGGCCGGTTCACCCCTCCACTTT,many,TRBD1,TRBV12-3/TRBV12-4,TRBJ1-6
CASSEGSGQGRTEAFF,TGTGCCAGCAGTGAAGGGTCCGGACAGGGGAGGACTGAAGCTTTCTTT,many,TRBD1,TRBV2,TRBJ1-1
CASSTTSYEQYF,TGTGCCAGCAGCACTACCTCCTACGAGCAGTACTTC,many,NA,TRBV5-6,TRBJ2-7
CASSSSGASYEQYF,TGTGCCAGCAGTTCTAGCGGGGCCTCCTACGAGCAGTACTTC,many,TRBD2,TRBV12-3/TRBV12-4,TRBJ2-7
CASTPTPGYGQPQHF,TGTGCCAGTACTCCAACCCCGGGGTACGGTCAGCCCCAGCATTTT,NA,NA,TRBV19,TRBJ1-5
CASSLGGTGFYNEQFF,TGTGCCAGCAGCTTAGGGGGGACAGGGTTCTACAATGAGCAGTTCTTC,few,TRBD1,TRBV11-1,TRBJ2-1
CASSSLGTQYF,TGTGCCAGCAGCTCGCTCGGGACCCAGTACTTC,many,NA,TRBV7-2,TRBJ2-5
CASNLDRAEAFF,TGCGCCAGCAATTTAGACAGGGCTGAAGCTTTCTTT,many,TRBD1,TRBV5-1,TRBJ1-1
CASSLDPGTMNTEAFF,TGCGCCAGCAGTTTAGACCCCGGGACGATGAATACTGAAGCTTTCTTT,many,NA,TRBV5-1,TRBJ1-1
CASSLGRTNTEAFF,TGCGCCAGCAGCTTGGGTCGGACGAACACTGAAGCTTTCTTT,few,NA,TRBV5-1,TRBJ1-1
CASIPGPSPETQYF,TGCGCCAGCATCCCGGGGCCTTCTCCGGAGACCCAGTACTTC,many,NA,TRBV5-1,TRBJ2-5
CASSLDRGLTEAFF,TGTGCCAGCAGTTTAGACAGGGGGCTCACTGAAGCTTTCTTT,many,TRBD1,TRBV27,TRBJ1-1
CSARTGGGNSPLNF,TGCAGTGCGCGGACAGGGGGCGGCAATTCACCCCTCAACTTT,NA,TRBD1,TRBV20-1,TRBJ1-6
CSATRQRTGAGNTIYF,TGCAGTGCTACCCGGCAGAGGACAGGGGCTGGAAACACCATATATTTT,many,TRBD1,TRBV20-1,TRBJ1-3
CASSPRFATDTQYF,TGTGCCAGCAGCCCGAGGTTTGCCACAGATACGCAGTATTTT,many,NA,TRBV11-2,TRBJ2-3
CASSLSIINEQFF,TGTGCCAGCAGCTTGAGTATCATCAATGAGCAGTTCTTC,many,NA,TRBV5-4,TRBJ2-1
CSARADGSGANVLTF,TGCAGTGCTAGAGCCGACGGCTCTGGGGCCAACGTCCTGACTTTC,many,NA,TRBV20-1,TRBJ2-6
CASSSGDGANYGYTF,TGTGCCAGCAGCTCTGGGGACGGGGCTAACTATGGCTACACCTTC,many,NA,TRBV7-9,TRBJ1-2
CASSLRGVGAGDGEQFF,TGTGCCAGCAGTTTAAGGGGGGTGGGAGCGGGAGACGGTGAGCAGTTCTTC,many,TRBD2,TRBV27,TRBJ2-1
CSARDWAGAETQYF,TGCAGTGCTAGAGATTGGGCGGGGGCGGAGACCCAGTACTTC,many,NA,TRBV20-1,TRBJ2-5
CASSRAVGRSSDEQYF,TGCGCCAGCAGCCGAGCGGTTGGTCGGTCCTCGGACGAGCAGTACTTC,few,NA,TRBV5-1,TRBJ2-7
CASSQGPGTFYEQYF,TGTGCCAGCAGCCAAGGCCCTGGGACATTCTACGAGCAGTACTTC,many,NA,TRBV3-1,TRBJ2-7
CASRYTRTSGSRGLYEQYF,TGTGCCAGCAGATACACAAGGACTAGCGGGAGCCGGGGGCTCTACGAGCAGTACTTC,many,TRBD2,TRBV5-6,TRBJ2-7
CASSFHRRDRSYEQYF,TGCGCCAGCAGCTTCCACCGAAGGGACAGATCCTACGAGCAGTACTTC,many,TRBD1,TRBV5-1,TRBJ2-7
CASSVGPGGLNTEAFF,TGTGCCAGCAGCGTGGGCCCTGGGGGACTGAACACTGAAGCTTTCTTT,few,NA,TRBV9,TRBJ1-1
CASSSPGRSNTEAFF,TGCGCCAGCAGCTCTCCGGGACGTTCGAACACTGAAGCTTTCTTT,NA,NA,TRBV5-1,TRBJ1-1
CASSLIPREFYTF,TGTGCCAGCAGCTTAATCCCCAGGGAATTCTACACCTTC,many,NA,TRBV7-2,TRBJ1-2
CASSVGFLTSGGLGYEQYF,TGTGCCAGCAGCGTAGGCTTCTTGACTAGCGGGGGCTTAGGCTACGAGCAGTACTTC,many,TRBD2,TRBV9,TRBJ2-7
CSAASPEGLNTGELFF,TGCAGCGCCGCAAGCCCGGAGGGCCTGAACACCGGGGAGCTGTTTTTT,many,NA,TRBV29-1,TRBJ2-2
CASSPGNSPNQPQHF,TGTGCCAGCTCACCTGGGAACAGTCCCAATCAGCCCCAGCATTTT,many,NA,TRBV18,TRBJ1-5
CASSLYPTPDTQYF,TGTGCCAGCAGCTTATATCCAACTCCAGATACGCAGTATTTT,few,NA,TRBV7-8,TRBJ2-3
CSASGASRANTGELFF,TGCAGTGCTAGTGGAGCGTCCAGGGCGAACACCGGGGAGCTGTTTTTT,few,NA,TRBV20-1,TRBJ2-2
CASSFPTRGFQETQYF,TGTGCCAGCAGCTTCCCCACCAGGGGGTTCCAAGAGACCCAGTACTTC,many,TRBD1,TRBV7-2,TRBJ2-5
CSVRAGTSKDEQYF,TGCAGCGTGCGAGCAGGGACTAGCAAAGACGAGCAGTACTTC,many,TRBD2,TRBV29-1,TRBJ2-7
CASSPSPSRRYTEAFF,TGTGCCAGCAGTCCTTCACCCTCTCGTCGATACACTGAAGCTTTCTTT,many,NA,TRBV27,TRBJ1-1
CASSLEGTNYNEQFF,TGCGCCAGCAGCTTGGAGGGGACAAACTACAATGAGCAGTTCTTC,many,NA,TRBV5-1,TRBJ2-1
CASSSQETQYF,TGTGCCAGCAGTTCACAAGAGACCCAGTACTTC,many,NA,TRBV12-3/TRBV12-4,TRBJ2-5
CASSAGQGAGSTEAFF,TGCGCCAGCAGCGCGGGACAGGGAGCAGGGAGCACTGAAGCTTTCTTT,many,TRBD1,TRBV5-1,TRBJ1-1
CASKRDVSANQETQYF,TGCGCCAGCAAAAGAGACGTGTCAGCTAACCAAGAGACCCAGTACTTC,many,NA,TRBV5-1,TRBJ2-5
CASSLQEGFGNTIYF,TGCGCCAGCAGCTTGCAAGAGGGCTTTGGAAACACCATATATTTT,many,NA,TRBV5-1,TRBJ1-3
CASSPVIAGAHEAFF,TGTGCCAGCAGTCCAGTTATCGCAGGGGCCCATGAAGCTTTCTTT,NA,NA,TRBV3-1,TRBJ1-1
CASSYSLGGDSINYEQYF,TGTGCCAGCAGTTACTCTCTTGGAGGGGACAGTATTAACTACGAGCAGTACTTC,NA,NA,TRBV6-2/TRBV6-3,TRBJ2-7
CASSTGTSGSGEQYF,TGTGCCAGCAGCACCGGGACTAGCGGGAGCGGGGAGCAGTACTTC,many,TRBD2,TRBV7-2,TRBJ2-7
CASSLGGHSTGELFF,TGCGCCAGCAGCTTGGGGGGACACTCAACCGGGGAGCTGTTTTTT,many,NA,TRBV5-1,TRBJ2-2
CASIKGGRNEQFF,TGTGCCAGCATTAAGGGCGGGAGGAATGAGCAGTTCTTC,many,TRBD2,TRBV6-2/TRBV6-3,TRBJ2-1
CASSLAGIPTEAFF,TGTGCCAGCAGCTTAGCAGGGATCCCCACTGAAGCTTTCTTT,NA,NA,TRBV7-9,TRBJ1-1
CASSRRGGDNSPLNF,TGTGCCAGCAGTCGTCGGGGAGGGGATAATTCACCCCTCAACTTT,many,NA,TRBV12-3/TRBV12-4,TRBJ1-6
CASRAIRGSDTQYF,TGTGCCAGCCGGGCGATCAGGGGATCAGATACGCAGTATTTT,many,NA,TRBV12-3/TRBV12-4,TRBJ2-3
CASSPQGTSSGNTIYF,TGCGCCAGCAGCCCCCAGGGGACTTCGTCTGGAAACACCATATATTTT,many,NA,TRBV5-1,TRBJ1-3
CASRYASGGDTQYF,TGCGCCAGCAGATATGCTAGCGGGGGAGATACGCAGTATTTT,many,TRBD2,TRBV5-1,TRBJ2-3